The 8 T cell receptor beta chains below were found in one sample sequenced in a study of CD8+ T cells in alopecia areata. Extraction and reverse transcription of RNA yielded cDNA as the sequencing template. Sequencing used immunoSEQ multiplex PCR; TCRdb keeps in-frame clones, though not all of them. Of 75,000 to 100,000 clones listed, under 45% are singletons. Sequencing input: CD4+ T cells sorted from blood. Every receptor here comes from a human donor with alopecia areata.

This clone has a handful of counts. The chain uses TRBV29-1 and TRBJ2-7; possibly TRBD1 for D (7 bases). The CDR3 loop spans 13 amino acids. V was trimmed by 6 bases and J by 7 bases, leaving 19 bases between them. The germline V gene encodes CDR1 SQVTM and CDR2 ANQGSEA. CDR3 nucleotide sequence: TGCAGCGTCCGCGTAGGGGGCGCGGGGGAGCAGTACTTC. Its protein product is CSVRVGGAGEQYF.

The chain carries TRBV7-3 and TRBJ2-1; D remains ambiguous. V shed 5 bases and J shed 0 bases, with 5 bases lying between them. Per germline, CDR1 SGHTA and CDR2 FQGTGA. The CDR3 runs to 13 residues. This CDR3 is CASSPTSYNEQFF. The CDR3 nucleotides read TGTGCCAGCAGCCCCACCTCCTACAATGAGCAGTTCTTC.

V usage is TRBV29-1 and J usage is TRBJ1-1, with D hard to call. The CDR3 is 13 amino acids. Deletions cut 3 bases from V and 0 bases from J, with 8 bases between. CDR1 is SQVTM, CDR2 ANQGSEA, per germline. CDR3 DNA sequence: TGCAGCGTTGACAGGCTTCTGAACACTGAAGCTTTCTTT. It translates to CSVDRLLNTEAFF.

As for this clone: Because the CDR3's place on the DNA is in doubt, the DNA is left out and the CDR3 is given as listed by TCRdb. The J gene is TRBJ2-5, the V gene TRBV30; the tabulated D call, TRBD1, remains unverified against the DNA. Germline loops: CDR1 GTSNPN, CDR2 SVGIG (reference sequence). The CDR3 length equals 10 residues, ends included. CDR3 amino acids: CAWGAGTLHF.

The CDR3 nucleotides are TGTGCCAGCAGCCCCCAGGGGGCGCTGAACACTGAAGCTTTCTTT. Translating gives CASSPQGALNTEAFF. The chain employs TRBV5-6 and TRBJ1-1, with 8 bases lining up with TRBD1. The CDR3 is made up of 15 amino acids. Per the germline V gene, CDR1 is SGHDT and CDR2 is YYEEEE. The ends lost 4 bases at V and 0 bases at J; junction bases unmatched: 5.

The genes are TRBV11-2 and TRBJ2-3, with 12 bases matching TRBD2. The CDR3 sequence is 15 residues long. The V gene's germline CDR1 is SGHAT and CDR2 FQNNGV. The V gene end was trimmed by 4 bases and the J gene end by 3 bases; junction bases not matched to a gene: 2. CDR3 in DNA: TGTGCCAGCAGCTCGGGGACTAGCGGGACAGATACGCAGTATTTT. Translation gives CASSSGTSGTDTQYF.

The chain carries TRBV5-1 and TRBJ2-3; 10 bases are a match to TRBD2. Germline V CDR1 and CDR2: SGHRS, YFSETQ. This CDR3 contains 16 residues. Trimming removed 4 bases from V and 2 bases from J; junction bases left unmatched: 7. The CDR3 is CASSEGLAESTDTQYF. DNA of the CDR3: TGCGCCAGCAGCGAAGGACTAGCGGAATCCACAGATACGCAGTATTTT.

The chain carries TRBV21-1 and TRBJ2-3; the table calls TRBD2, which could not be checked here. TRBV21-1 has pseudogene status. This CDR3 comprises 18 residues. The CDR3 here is CASSKVGTSGSKTDTQYF. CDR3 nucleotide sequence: TGTGCCAGCAGCAAAGTGGGGACTAGCGGGAGTAAGACAGATACGCAGTATTTT.